The T cell receptor beta chain under discussion was sequenced for a study of molecular identifiers for immune sequencing clone quantification. Overall study context: Within a replicate experiment, RNA obtained from either about 21,000 or 97,000 naive CD8 cells was divided into five aliquots, and four of those aliquots were then sequenced.

Turning to this clonotype: The antigen remains unidentified.

TCRdb processed the PCR reads anew with MiXCR; each CDR3 protein has one entry. The table lists hundreds of thousands of distinct CDR3 sequences, about 25% of them singletons. There are 14 residues in the CDR3. Trimming removed 4 bases at V and 7 bases at J, with 17 bases between. The germline V gene has CDR1 GTSNPN and CDR2 SVGIG (reference sequence). Whole-study findings and limits: The study found clones above 20 RNA copies held over 99% of effector molecules and under 1% in naive cells. Among some 910,000 naive cells, as was reported, spiked Jurkat TCR RNA from one cell was detectable.

Naive CD8 library inputs spanned about 18,000 to 1,100,000 sorted cells and 10%, 30% or 50% RNA. The sequence came from a human donor in good health. Some libraries in this study had Jurkat cell RNA spiked in. V usage is TRBV30 and J usage is TRBJ1-5; maybe TRBD1 (6 bases). The sample comprised naive CD8+ T cells from blood, with Jurkat cell RNA spiked in. As to subset: FACS-sorted CD8+CD4-CCR7+CD45RA+ naive T cells. This CDR3 reads CAWTGAGVAQPQHF. DNA of the CDR3: TGTGCCTGGACTGGGGCAGGGGTCGCCCAGCCCCAGCATTTT.